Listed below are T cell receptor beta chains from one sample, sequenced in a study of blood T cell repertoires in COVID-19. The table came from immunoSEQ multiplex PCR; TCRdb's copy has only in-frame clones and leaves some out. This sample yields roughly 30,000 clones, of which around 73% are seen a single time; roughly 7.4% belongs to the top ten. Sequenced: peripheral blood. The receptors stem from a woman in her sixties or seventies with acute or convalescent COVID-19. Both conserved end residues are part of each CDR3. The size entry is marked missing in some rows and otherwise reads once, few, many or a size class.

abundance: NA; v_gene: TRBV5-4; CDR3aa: CASSTDRTNEKLFF
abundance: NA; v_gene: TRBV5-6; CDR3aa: CASSLGTSTYNEQFF
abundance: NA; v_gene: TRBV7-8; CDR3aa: CASSPSGGETQYF
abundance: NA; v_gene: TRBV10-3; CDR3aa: CAISAHPTGGENTEAFF
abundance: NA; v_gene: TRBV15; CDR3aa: CATSRDWGGKSAFF
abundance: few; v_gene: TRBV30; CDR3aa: CAWNPGGKYEQYF
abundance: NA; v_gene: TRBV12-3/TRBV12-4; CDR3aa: CASWGGDTYEQYF
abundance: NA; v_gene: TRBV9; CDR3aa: CASSVEQGPDEKLFF
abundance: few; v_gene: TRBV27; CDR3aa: CASSPTTGFYGEAFF
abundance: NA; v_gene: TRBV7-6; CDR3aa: CASSPSYSPGNTIYF
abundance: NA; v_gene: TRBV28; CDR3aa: CASSFRGKGLRAFF
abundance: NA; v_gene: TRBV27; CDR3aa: CASSFIGLTEEAFF
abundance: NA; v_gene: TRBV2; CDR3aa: CASQSYTGNQPQHF
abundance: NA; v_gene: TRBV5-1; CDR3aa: CASSLGPTVTDTQYF
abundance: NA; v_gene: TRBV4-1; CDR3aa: CASSQNSAPDTEAFF
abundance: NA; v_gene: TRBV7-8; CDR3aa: CASSLGSTGLTGELFF
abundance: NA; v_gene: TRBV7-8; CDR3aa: CASSLAGAATETQYF
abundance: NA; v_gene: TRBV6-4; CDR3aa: CASSERTGALLSSYNEQFF
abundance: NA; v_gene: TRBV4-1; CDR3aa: CASSQVEGAWGNTIYF
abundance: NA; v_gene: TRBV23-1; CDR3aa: CASSRKGRDRGHTEAFF
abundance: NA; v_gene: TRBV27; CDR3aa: CASSFFRTSGASTQYF
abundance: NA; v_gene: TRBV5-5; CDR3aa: CASSLRGLSNEKLFF
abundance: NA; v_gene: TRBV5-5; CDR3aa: CASSLWDRGSNNGYTF
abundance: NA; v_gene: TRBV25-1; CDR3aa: CASSESLAGDNEQFF
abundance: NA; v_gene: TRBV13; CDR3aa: CASSLGGQGGIGGKAFF
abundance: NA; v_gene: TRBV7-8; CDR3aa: CASSPSWGGEYQPQHF
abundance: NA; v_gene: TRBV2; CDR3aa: CASSRGQGWNNSPLHF
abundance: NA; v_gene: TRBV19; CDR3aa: CASSIQGLSNQPQHF
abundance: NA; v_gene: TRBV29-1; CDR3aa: CSGSTGTGSEAFF
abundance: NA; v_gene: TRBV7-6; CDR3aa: CASSLWGQASGNTIYF
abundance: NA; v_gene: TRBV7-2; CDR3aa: CASSLDLQPQHF
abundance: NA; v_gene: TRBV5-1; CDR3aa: CASSFSGGHTDTQYF
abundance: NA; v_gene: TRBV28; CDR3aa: CASSLAGLGYTF
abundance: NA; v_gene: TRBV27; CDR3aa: CASSRGDDSYGYTF
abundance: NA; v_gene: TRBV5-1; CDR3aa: CASRPLLRVPLDTEAFF
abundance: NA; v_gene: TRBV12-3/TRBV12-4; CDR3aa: CASSRPPGAQHF
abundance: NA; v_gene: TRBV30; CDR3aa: CAWKGLNNSPLHF
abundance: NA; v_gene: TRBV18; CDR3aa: CASSPGTANTGELFF
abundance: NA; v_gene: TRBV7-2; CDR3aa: CASSSYTGELFF
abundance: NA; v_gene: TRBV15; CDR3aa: CATSRGGTANTEAFF